This T cell receptor (beta chain) was sequenced during a study of shared clonotypes between healthy human individuals. Repertoires were generated with immunoSEQ multiplex PCR, while TCRdb's copy carries only in-frame clones and drops some. This sample yields around 690,000 clones, of which about nine tenths are seen a single time; 30% to 35% belongs to the top ten. Study-level results: Only blood was sampled; tissue repertoires likely differ. Even with large depth, rarefaction showed that sorted-subset sequencing was incomplete. Clonotypes shared by all four donors outscored non-shared clonotypes in generation probability.

In its sample, this clone was seen once. Its cognate antigen is unknown. With CCR7-negative CD45RA+ TemRA cells, CD45RO+ cells were combined in CD8 memory. The sequenced sample was memory CD8+ T cells from PBMCs. Subset here: CD45RO+ cells pooled with CCR7-negative TemRA cells. The TCR comes from a man younger than 30 in good health. Some clones in this sample may be carry-over from other donors' samples.

The CDR3 loop reads CSAGQGYGYTF. The CDR3 DNA reads as TGCAGTGCTGGACAGGGATATGGCTACACCTTC. The J gene is TRBJ1-2, the V gene TRBV20-1; 8 bases line up with TRBD1. The CDR3 runs 11 residues. Trimming took 5 bases from V and 5 from J; bases not matched to a gene: 1. CDR1 is DFQATT and CDR2 is SNEGSKA in the germline V gene (reference sequence).